The entry below gives a single T cell receptor beta chain sequence along with its context. Its antigen is currently unknown. The treatment is: approximately 18 received Ad26.COV2.S at low or high dose, single or two shots; 5 received placebo; per-sample allocation not given. Material that was analyzed had been drawn on day 63 after the first vaccine or placebo injection. Spike of the Wuhan-strain SARS-CoV-2 was expressed by an Ad26 vector, which formed the vaccine. Assay: immunoSEQ multiplex PCR; the TCRdb copy retains only in-frame clones and omits some. The top ten hold approximately 5.9% of the sample, which has around 300,000 clones, about 87% seen once. This sample is drawn from a study of Ad26.COV2.S vaccination and SARS-CoV-2 variants. Study outcomes and limitations: Measures of TCR breadth and depth may have fallen short of total T cell responses. Placebo recipients had lower spike-specific TCR breadth than vaccine recipients.

The germline CDR1 and CDR2 sequences are SGHTA and FQGTGA. The CDR3 has 16 amino acids. Trimming cost V 5 bases and J 2 bases; bases outside gene matches: 10. Material: peripheral blood, obtained in a trial of Ad26.COV2.S vaccine versus placebo. The rearrangement joins TRBV7-3 to TRBJ1-2; TRBD1 aligns across 8 bases. The receptor comes from a person aged 18-60 years who received the Ad26.COV2.S COVID-19 vaccine or a placebo. CDR3 nucleotide sequence: TGTGCCAGCAGCCATCGACAGGGGATGGTGAACTATGGCTACACCTTC. This gives the protein CASSHRQGMVNYGYTF.